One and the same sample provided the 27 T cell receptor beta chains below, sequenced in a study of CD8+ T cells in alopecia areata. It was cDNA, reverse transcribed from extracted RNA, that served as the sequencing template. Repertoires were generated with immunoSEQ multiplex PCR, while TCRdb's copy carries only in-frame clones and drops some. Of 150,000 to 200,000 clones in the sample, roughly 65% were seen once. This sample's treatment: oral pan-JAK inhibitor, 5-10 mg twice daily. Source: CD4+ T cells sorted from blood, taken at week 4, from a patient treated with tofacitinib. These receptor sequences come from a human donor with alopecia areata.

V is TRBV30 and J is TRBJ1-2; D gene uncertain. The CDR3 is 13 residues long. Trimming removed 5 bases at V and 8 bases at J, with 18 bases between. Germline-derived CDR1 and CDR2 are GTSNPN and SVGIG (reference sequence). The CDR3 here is CAWSSGPQPGYTF. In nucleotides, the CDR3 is TGTGCCTGGTCCTCCGGGCCTCAGCCGGGCTACACCTTC. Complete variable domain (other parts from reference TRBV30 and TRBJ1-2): SQTIHQWPATLVQPVGSPLSLECTVEGTSNPNLYWYRQAAGRGLQLLFYSVGIGQISSEVPQNLSASRPQDRQFILSSKKLLLSDSGFYLCAWSSGPQPGYTFGSGTRLTVV.

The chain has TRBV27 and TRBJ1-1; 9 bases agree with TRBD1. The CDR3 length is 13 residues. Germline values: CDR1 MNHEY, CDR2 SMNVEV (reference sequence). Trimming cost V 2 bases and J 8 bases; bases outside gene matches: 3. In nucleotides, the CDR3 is TGTGCCAGCAGTTTAGTGGGACAGGGCGAAGCTTTCTTT. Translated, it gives CASSLVGQGEAFF.

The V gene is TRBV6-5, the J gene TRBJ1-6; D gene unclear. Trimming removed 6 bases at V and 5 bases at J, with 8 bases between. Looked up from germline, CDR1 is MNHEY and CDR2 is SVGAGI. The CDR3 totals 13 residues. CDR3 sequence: CASREGHNSPLHF. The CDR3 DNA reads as TGTGCCAGCAGGGAGGGCCATAATTCACCCCTCCACTTT.

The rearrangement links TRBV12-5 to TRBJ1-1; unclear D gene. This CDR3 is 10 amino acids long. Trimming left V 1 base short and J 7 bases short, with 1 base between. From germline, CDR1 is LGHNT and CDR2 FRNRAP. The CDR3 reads CASGLGEAFF. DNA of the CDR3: TGTGCTAGTGGTTTGGGTGAAGCTTTCTTT.

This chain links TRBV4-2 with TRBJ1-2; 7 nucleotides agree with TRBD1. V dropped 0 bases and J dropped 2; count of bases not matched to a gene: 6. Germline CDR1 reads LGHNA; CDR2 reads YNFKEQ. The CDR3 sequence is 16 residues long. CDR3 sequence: CASSQDQKGANYGYTF. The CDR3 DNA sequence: TGTGCCAGCAGCCAAGATCAGAAGGGGGCCAACTATGGCTACACCTTC.

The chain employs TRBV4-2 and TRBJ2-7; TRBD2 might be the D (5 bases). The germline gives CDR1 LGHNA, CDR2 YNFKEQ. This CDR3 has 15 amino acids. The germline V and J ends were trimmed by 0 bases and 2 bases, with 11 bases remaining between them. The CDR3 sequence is CASSQEWTGTYEQYF. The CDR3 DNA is TGTGCCAGCAGCCAAGAATGGACGGGAACCTACGAGCAGTACTTC.

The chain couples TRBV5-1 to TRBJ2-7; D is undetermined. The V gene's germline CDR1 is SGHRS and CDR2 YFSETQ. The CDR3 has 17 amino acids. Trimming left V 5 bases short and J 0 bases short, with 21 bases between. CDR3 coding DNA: TGCGCCAGCAGTCTAACCAAGACATCCACGAGCTCCTACGAGCAGTACTTC. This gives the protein CASSLTKTSTSSYEQYF.

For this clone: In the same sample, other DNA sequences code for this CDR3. The CDR3 DNA follows: TGTGCCTGGGGTTCAGGGGGAGATCAGCCCCAGCATTTT. It encodes CAWGSGGDQPQHF. This rearrangement joins TRBV30 to TRBJ1-5; 7 bases are a match to TRBD1. This CDR3 is built from 13 residues. Trimming cost V 5 bases and J 5 bases; bases outside gene matches: 6. Germline lookup yields CDR1 GTSNPN and CDR2 SVGIG (reference sequence).

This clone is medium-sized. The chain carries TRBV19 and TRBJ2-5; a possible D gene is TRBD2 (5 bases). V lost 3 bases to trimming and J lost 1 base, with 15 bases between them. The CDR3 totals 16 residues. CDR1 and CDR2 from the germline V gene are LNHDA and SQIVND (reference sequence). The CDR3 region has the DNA TGTGCCAGTAGTATCGGGCTGCGACGGGGCCAAGAGACCCAGTACTTC. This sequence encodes CASSIGLRRGQETQYF.

CDR3 sequence (DNA): TGTGCCAGCAGCTTGACAGCCGATTACACAGATACGCAGTATTTT. This gives the protein CASSLTADYTDTQYF. V is TRBV7-9 and J is TRBJ2-3, with TRBD1 as a possible D gene (5 bases). Germline lookup yields CDR1 SEHNR and CDR2 FQNEAQ (reference sequence). V lost 3 bases, J lost 2 bases, and 12 bases lay in between. The CDR3 contains 15 residues.

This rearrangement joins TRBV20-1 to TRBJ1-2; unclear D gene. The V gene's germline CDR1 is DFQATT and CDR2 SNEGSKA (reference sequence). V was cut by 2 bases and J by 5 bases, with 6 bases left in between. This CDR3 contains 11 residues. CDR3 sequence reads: CSARFPYGYTF. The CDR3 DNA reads TGCAGTGCTAGATTTCCTTATGGCTACACCTTC.

The CDR3 DNA sequence: TGTGCCTGGAGTGTACAGCGGGGGTGGGATGAGCAGTTCTTC. Translated, it gives CAWSVQRGWDEQFF. The J gene is TRBJ2-1, the V gene TRBV30, with 8 bases lining up with TRBD2. Trimming cost V 0 bases and J 8 bases; bases outside gene matches: 6. The CDR3 runs 14 residues. Germline CDR1 reads GTSNPN; CDR2 reads SVGIG (reference sequence).

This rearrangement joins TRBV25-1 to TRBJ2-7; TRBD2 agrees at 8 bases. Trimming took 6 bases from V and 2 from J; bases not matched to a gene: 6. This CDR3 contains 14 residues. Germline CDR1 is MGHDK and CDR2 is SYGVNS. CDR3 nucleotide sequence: TGTGCCAGCAGGTTTAGCGGGGATACCTACGAGCAGTACTTC. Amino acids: CASRFSGDTYEQYF.

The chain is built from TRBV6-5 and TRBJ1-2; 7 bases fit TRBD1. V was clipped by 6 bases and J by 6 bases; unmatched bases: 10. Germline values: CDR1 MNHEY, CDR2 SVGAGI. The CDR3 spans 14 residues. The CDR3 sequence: CASRITGAANGYTF. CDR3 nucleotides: TGTGCCAGCAGGATAACAGGGGCCGCTAATGGCTACACCTTC.

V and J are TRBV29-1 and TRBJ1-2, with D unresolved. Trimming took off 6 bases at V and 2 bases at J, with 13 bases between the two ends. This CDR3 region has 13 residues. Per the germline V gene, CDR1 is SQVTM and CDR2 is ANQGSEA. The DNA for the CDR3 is TGCAGCGTAGCCGTTCTGGGGAACTATGGCTACACCTTC. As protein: CSVAVLGNYGYTF.

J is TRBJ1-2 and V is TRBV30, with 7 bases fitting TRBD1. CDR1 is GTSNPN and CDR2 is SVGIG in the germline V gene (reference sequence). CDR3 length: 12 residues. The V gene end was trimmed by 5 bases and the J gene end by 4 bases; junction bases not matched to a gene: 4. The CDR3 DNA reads TGTGCCTGGGGCGCAGGGGGCTATGGCTACACCTTC. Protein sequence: CAWGAGGYGYTF.

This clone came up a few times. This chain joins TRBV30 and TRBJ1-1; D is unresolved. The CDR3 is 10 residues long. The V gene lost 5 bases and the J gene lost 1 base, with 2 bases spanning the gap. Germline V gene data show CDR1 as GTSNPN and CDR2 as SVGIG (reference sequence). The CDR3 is CAWGNTEAFF. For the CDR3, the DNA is TGTGCCTGGGGGAACACTGAAGCTTTCTTT. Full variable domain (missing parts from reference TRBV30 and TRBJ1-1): SQTIHQWPATLVQPVGSPLSLECTVEGTSNPNLYWYRQAAGRGLQLLFYSVGIGQISSEVPQNLSASRPQDRQFILSSKKLLLSDSGFYLCAWGNTEAFFGQGTRLTVV.

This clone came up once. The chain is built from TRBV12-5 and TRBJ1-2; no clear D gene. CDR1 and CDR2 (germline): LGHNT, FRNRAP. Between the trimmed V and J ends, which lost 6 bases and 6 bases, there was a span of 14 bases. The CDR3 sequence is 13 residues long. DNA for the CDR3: TGTGCTAGTGGAAAGGTGGGTCAGGATGGCTACACCTTC. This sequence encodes CASGKVGQDGYTF. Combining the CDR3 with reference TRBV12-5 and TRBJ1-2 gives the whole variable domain DARVTQTPRHKVTEMGQEVTMRCQPILGHNTVFWYRQTMMQGLELLAYFRNRAPLDDSGMPKDRFSAEMPDATLATLKIQPSEPRDSAVYFCASGKVGQDGYTFGSGTRLTVV.

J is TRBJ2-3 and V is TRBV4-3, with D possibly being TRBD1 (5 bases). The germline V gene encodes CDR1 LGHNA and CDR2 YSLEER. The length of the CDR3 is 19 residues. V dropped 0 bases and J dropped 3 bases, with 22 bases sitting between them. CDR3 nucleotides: TGCGCCAGCAGCCAAGATCGTCAGGTGCAGGGCGGTAAGACAGATACGCAGTATTTT. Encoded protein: CASSQDRQVQGGKTDTQYF.

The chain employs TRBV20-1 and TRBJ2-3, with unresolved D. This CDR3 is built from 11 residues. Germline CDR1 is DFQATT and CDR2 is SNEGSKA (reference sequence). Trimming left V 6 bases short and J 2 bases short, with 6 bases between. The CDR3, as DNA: TGCAGTGCCGGTTTCACAGATACGCAGTATTTT. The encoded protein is CSAGFTDTQYF.

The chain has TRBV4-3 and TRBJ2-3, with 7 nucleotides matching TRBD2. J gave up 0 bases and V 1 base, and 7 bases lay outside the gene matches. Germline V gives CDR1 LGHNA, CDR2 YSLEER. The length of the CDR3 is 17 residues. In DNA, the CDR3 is TGCGCCAGCAGCCAAGCGACTAGCTGGCCTAGCACAGATACGCAGTATTTT. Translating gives CASSQATSWPSTDTQYF.

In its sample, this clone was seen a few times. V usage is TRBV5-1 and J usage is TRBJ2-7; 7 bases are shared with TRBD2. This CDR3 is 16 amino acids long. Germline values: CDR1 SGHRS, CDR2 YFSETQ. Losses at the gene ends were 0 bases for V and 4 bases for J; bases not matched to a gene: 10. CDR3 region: CASSLDPGRVGYEQYF. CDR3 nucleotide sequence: TGCGCCAGCAGCTTGGACCCTGGGAGGGTAGGGTACGAGCAGTACTTC.

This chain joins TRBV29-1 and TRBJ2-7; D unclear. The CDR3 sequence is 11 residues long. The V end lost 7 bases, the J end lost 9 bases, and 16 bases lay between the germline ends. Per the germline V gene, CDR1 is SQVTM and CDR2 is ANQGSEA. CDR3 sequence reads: CSDTQLFGQYF. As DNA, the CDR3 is TGCAGCGACACACAGCTTTTCGGGCAGTACTTC.

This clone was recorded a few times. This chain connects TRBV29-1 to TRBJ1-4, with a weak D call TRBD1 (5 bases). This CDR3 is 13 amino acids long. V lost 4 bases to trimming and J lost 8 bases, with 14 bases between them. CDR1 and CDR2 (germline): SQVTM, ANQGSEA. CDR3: CSVVGTSGEKLFF. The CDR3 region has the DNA TGCAGCGTTGTTGGGACCAGTGGGGAAAAACTGTTTTTT.

CDR3 residues: CASSPQDSSYEQYF. The CDR3 DNA follows: TGTGCCAGCAGTCCACAGGACAGCTCCTACGAGCAGTACTTC. The chain has TRBV27 and TRBJ2-7; D is perhaps TRBD1 (6 bases). The CDR3 sequence is 14 residues long. CDR1 is MNHEY, CDR2 SMNVEV, per germline (reference sequence). V lost 5 bases and J 0 bases, leaving 11 bases between the germline ends.

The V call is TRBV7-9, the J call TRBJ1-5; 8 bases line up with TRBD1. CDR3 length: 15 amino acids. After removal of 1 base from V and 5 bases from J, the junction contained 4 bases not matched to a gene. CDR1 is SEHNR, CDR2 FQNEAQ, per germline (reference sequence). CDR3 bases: TGTGCCAGCAGCTTAGGGGACAGGCCGCATCAGCCCCAGCATTTT. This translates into CASSLGDRPHQPQHF.

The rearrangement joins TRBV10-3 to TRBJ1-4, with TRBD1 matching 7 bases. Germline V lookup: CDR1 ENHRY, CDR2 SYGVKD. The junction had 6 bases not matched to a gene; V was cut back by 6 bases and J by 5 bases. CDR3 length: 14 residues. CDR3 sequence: CAISDRAKNEKLFF. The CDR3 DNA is TGTGCCATCAGCGACAGGGCAAAAAATGAAAAACTGTTTTTT.